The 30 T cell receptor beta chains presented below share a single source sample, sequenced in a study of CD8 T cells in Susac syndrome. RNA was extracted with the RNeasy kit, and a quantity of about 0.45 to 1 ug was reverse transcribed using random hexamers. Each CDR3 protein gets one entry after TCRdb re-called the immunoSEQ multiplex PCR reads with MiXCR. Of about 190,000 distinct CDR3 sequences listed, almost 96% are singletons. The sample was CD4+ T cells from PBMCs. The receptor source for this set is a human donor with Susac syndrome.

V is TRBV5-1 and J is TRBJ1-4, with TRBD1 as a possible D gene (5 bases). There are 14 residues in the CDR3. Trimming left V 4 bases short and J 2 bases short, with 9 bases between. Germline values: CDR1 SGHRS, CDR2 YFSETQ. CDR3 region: CASSADSTNEKLFF. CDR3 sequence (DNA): TGCGCCAGCAGCGCCGACAGCACTAATGAAAAACTGTTTTTT.

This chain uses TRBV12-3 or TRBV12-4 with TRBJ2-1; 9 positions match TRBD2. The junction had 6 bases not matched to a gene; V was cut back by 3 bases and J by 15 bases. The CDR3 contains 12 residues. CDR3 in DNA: TGTGCCAGCAGTTTGACTAGCGGCTCCCCGTTCTTC. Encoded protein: CASSLTSGSPFF.

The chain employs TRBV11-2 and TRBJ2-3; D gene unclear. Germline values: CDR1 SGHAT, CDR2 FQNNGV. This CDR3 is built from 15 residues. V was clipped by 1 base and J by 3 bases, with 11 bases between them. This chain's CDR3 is CASSLVPGRTDTQYF. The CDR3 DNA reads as TGTGCCAGCAGCTTAGTCCCTGGCAGAACAGATACGCAGTATTTT.

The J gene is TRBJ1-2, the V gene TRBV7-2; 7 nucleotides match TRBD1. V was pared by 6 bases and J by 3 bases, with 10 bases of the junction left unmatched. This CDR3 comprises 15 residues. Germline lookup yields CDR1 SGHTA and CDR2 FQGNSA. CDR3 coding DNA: TGTGCCAGCAGTGGCACGACGACAGGGTACTATGGCTACACCTTC. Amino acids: CASSGTTTGYYGYTF.

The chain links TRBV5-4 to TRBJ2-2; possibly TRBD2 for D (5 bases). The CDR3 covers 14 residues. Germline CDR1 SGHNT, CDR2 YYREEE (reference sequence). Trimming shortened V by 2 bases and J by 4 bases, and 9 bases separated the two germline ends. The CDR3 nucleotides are TGTGCCAGCAGCTTTTCTAGCTTCACCGGGGAGCTGTTTTTT. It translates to CASSFSSFTGELFF. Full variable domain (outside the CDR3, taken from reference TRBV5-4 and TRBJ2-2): ETGVTQSPTHLIKTRGQQVTLRCSSQSGHNTVSWYQQALGQGPQFIFQYYREEENGRGNFPPRFSGLQFPNYSSELNVNALELDDSALYLCASSFSSFTGELFFGEGSRLTVL.

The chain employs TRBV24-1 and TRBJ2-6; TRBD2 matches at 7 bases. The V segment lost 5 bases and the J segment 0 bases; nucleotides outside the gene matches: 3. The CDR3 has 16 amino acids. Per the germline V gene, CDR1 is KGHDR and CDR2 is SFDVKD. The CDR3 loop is CATSVGGFSGANVLTF. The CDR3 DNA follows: TGTGCCACCAGTGTCGGGGGGTTCTCTGGGGCCAACGTCCTGACTTTC.

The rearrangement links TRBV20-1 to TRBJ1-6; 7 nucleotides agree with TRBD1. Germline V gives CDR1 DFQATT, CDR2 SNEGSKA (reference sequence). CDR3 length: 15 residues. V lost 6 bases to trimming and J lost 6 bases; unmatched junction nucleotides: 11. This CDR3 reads CSAQQQGQFNSPLHF. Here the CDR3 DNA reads TGCAGTGCGCAACAACAGGGGCAGTTTAATTCACCCCTCCACTTT.

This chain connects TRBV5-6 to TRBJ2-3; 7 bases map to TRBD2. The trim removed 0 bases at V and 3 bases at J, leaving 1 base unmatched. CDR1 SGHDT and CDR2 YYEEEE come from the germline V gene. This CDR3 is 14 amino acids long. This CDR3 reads CASSLGGRTDTQYF. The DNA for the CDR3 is TGTGCCAGCAGCTTGGGCGGGAGAACAGATACGCAGTATTTT.

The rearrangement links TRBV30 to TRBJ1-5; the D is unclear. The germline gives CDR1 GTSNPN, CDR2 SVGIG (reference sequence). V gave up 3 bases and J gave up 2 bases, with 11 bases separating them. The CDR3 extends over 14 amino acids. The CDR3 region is CAWSEIFGNQPQHF. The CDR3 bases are TGTGCCTGGAGCGAAATTTTCGGCAATCAGCCCCAGCATTTT.

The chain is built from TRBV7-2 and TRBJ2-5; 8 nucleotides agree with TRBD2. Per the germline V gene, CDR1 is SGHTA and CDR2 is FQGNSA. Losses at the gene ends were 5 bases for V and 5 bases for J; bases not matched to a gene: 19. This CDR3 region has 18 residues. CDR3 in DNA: TGTGCCAGCAGCCTCGCGTTACTAGCGGATCTTCCGCAGGAGACCCAGTACTTC. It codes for CASSLALLADLPQETQYF.

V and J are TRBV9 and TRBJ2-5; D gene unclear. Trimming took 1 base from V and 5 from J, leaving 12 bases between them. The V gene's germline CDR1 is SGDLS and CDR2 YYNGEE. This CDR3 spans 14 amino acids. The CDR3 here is CASSVRAQLETQYF. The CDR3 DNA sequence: TGTGCCAGCAGCGTAAGGGCCCAGTTGGAGACCCAGTACTTC.

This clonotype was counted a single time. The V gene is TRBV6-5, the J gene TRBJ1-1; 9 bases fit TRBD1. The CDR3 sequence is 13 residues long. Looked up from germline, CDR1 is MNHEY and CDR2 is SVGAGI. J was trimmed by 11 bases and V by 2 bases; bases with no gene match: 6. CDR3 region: CASSYTDRGDAFF. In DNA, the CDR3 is TGTGCCAGCAGTTACACGGACAGGGGCGACGCTTTCTTT.

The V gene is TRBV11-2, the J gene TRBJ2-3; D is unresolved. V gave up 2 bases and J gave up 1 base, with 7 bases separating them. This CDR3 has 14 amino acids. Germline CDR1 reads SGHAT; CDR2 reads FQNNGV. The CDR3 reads CASSLQTRTDTQYF. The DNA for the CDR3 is TGTGCCAGCAGCTTACAGACGCGCACAGATACGCAGTATTTT.

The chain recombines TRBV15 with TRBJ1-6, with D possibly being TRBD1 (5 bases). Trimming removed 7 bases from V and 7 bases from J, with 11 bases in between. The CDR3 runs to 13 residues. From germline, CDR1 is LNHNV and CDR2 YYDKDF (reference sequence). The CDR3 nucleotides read TGTGCCACCACCCCCGGGGCCAATTCACCCCTCCACTTT. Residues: CATTPGANSPLHF.

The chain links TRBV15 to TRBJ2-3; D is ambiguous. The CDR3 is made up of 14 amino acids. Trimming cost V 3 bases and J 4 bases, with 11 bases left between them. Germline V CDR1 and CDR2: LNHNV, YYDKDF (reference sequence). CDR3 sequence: CATSRHAAPDTQYF. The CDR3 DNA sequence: TGTGCCACCAGCAGGCACGCGGCGCCAGATACGCAGTATTTT.

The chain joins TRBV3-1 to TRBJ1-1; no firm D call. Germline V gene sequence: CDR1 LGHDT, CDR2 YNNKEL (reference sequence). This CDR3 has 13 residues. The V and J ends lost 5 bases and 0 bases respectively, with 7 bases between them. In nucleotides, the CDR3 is TGTGCCAGCAGCTTTGCTTTGAACACTGAAGCTTTCTTT. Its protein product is CASSFALNTEAFF.

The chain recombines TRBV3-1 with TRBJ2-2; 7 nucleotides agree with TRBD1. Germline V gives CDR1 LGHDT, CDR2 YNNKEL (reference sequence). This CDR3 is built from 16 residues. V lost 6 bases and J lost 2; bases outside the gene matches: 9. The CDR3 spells CASSRPTGANTGELFF. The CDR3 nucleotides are TGTGCCAGCAGTCGACCAACAGGGGCTAACACCGGGGAGCTGTTTTTT.

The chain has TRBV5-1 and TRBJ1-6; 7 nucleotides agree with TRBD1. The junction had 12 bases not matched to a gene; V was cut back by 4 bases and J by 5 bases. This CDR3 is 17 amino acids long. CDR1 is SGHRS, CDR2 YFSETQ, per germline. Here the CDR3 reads CASSPQIGQVNNSPLHF. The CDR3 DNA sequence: TGCGCCAGCAGCCCGCAAATTGGACAGGTGAATAATTCACCCCTCCACTTT.

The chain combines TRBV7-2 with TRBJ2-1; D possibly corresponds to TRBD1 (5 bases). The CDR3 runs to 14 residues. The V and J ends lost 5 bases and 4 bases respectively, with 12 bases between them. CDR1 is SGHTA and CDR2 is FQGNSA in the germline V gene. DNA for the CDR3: TGTGCCAGCAGCCACAGACAGACGTACAATGAGCAGTTCTTC. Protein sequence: CASSHRQTYNEQFF.

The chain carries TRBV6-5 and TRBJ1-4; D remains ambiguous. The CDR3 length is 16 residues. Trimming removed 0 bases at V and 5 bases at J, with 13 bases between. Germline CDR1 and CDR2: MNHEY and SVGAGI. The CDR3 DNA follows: TGTGCCAGCAGTTACTCGAGGAGCCCTTGGAATGAAAAACTGTTTTTT. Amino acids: CASSYSRSPWNEKLFF.

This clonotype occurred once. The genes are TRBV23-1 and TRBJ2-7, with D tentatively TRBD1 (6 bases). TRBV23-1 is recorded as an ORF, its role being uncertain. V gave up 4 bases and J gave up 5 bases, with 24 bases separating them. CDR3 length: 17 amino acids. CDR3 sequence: CASSRLPGQDSGDEQYF. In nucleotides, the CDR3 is TGCGCCAGCAGTCGCCTCCCGGGACAAGATAGTGGCGACGAGCAGTACTTC.

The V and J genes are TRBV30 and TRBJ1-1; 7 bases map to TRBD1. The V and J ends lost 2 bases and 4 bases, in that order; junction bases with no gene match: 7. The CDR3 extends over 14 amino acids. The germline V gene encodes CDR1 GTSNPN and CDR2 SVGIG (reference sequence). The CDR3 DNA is TGTGCCTGGAGTTACAGGGGCCGGGTCACTGAAGCTTTCTTT. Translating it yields CAWSYRGRVTEAFF.

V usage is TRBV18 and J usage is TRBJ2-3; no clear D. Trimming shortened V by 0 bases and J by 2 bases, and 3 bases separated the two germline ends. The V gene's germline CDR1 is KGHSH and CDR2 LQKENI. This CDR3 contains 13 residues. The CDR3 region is CASSPPVTDTQYF. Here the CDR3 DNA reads TGTGCCAGCTCACCACCGGTCACAGATACGCAGTATTTT. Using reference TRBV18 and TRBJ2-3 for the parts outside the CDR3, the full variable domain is NAGVMQNPRHLVRRRGQEARLRCSPMKGHSHVYWYRQLPEEGLKFMVYLQKENIIDESGMPKERFSAEFPKEGPSILRIQQVVRGDSAAYFCASSPPVTDTQYFGPGTRLTVL.

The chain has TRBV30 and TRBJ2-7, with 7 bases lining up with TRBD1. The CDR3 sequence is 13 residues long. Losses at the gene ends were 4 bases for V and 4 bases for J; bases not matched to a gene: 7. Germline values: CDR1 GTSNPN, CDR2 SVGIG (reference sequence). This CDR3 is CAWTGGSPYEQYF. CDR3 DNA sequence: TGTGCCTGGACAGGGGGATCACCGTACGAGCAGTACTTC.

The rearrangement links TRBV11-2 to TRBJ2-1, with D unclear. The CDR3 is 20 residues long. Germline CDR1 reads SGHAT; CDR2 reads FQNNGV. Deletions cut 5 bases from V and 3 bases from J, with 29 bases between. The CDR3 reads CASSAPSSWTTAPNYNEQFF. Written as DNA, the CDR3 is TGTGCCAGCAGCGCGCCCTCTTCTTGGACGACGGCTCCGAACTACAATGAGCAGTTCTTC.

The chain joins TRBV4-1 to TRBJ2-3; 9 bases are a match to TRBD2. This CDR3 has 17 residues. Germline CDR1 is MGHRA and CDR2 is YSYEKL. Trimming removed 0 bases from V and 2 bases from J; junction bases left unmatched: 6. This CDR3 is CASSQETSGYPTDTQYF. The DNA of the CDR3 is TGCGCCAGCAGCCAAGAAACTAGCGGGTACCCCACAGATACGCAGTATTTT.

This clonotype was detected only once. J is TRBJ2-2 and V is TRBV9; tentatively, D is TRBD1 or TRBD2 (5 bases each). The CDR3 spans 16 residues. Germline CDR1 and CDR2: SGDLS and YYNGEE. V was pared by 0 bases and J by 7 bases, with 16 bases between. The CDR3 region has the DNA TGTGCCAGCAGCGTAGTTGTCAGGGTGGAGGACGGGGAGCTGTTTTTT. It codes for CASSVVVRVEDGELFF.

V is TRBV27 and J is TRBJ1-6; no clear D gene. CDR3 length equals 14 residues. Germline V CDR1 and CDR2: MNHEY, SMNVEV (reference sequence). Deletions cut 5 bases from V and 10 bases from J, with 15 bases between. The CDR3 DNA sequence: TGTGCCAGCAGTGAAAGGTTCGGGTACTCACCCCTCCACTTT. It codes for CASSERFGYSPLHF.

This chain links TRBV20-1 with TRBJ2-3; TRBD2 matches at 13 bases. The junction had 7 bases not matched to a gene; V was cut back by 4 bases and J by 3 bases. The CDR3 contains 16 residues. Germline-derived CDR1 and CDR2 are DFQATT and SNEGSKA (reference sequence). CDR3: CSAKRTSGGGTDTQYF. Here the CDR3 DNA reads TGCAGTGCTAAAAGGACTAGCGGGGGAGGGACAGATACGCAGTATTTT.

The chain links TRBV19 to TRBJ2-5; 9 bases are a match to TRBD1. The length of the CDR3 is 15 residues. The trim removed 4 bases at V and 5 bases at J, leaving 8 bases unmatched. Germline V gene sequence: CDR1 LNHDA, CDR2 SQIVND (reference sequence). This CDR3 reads CASSKGQGQVETQYF. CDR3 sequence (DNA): TGTGCCAGTAGTAAGGGACAGGGTCAAGTCGAGACCCAGTACTTC.